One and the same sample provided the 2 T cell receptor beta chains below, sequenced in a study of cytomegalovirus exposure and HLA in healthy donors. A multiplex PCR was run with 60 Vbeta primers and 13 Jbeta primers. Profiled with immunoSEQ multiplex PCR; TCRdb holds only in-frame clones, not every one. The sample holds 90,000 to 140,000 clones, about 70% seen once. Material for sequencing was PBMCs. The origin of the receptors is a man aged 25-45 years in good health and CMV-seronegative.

The CDR3 region is CASSVATLAGSEQYF. As DNA, the CDR3 is TGTGCCAGCAGCGTAGCTACCCTAGCGGGGAGCGAGCAGTACTTC. The chain recombines TRBV9 with TRBJ2-7; 9 nucleotides match TRBD2. This CDR3 has 15 amino acids. CDR1 SGDLS and CDR2 YYNGEE come from the germline V gene. The V gene end was trimmed by 0 bases and the J gene end by 6 bases; junction bases not matched to a gene: 7.

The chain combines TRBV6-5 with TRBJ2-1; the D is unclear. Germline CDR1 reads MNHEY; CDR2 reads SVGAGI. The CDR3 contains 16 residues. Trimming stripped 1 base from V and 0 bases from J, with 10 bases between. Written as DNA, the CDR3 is TGTGCCAGCAGTTACTGGCTTCCTAGCTCCTACAATGAGCAGTTCTTC. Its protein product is CASSYWLPSSYNEQFF.